This note documents a single T cell receptor (beta chain) sequence. The sample belongs to a study of blood T cell repertoires in COVID-19. Study information: The United States, Italy and Spain were the sources of the acute and convalescent COVID-19 samples. In each case, the material was cDNA or gDNA derived from T cells, B-cell-depleted T cells, or PBMCs.

Sequencing was performed with immunoSEQ multiplex PCR; in TCRdb, only in-frame clones are kept and a portion is missing. The profile shows 140,000 or so clones, around 86% of them singletons. The V gene's germline CDR1 is SGHDT and CDR2 YYEEEE. There are 14 residues in the CDR3. Trimming at V came to 4 bases and at J to 6 bases, leaving 9 bases not matched to a gene. The sample consisted of peripheral blood. This chain uses TRBV5-6 with TRBJ1-2; the match to TRBD1 covers 7 bases. This clonotype was obtained from a human donor in a cohort sampled during active COVID-19. The CDR3 spells CASSLPDRVNGYTF. The CDR3 bases are TGTGCCAGCAGCCTTCCCGACAGGGTAAATGGCTACACCTTC.